The 16 T cell receptor beta chains below all came from one sample that was sequenced in a study of T cells in Graves' hyperthyroidism and ophthalmopathy. The TCR beta CDR3 regions underwent amplification using RNA transcripts as the source. HTBI primers drove first-round RT-PCR of the TCR CDR3. TCRdb re-derived calls from the multiplex PCR reads in MiXCR, one entry per CDR3 protein. The table shows about 580,000 distinct CDR3 sequences, with around 45% occurring only once. Sequencing input: peripheral blood or thyroid tissue (not recorded which). These receptors all stem from a woman under 30 with Graves' hyperthyroidism.

At least ten counts were recorded for this clonotype. The chain is built from TRBV10-1 and TRBJ2-5, with D possibly matching TRBD2 (6 bases). V was clipped by 6 bases and J by 1 base, with 18 bases between them. CDR3 length: 16 residues. Germline V lookup: CDR1 WNHNN, CDR2 SYGVQD (reference sequence). The CDR3 DNA is TGCGCCAGCAGGGAGGGTGGGCCAGGCCCCCAAGAGACCCAGTACTTC. Its translation is CASREGGPGPQETQYF.

This clonotype was detected many times. The rearrangement uses TRBV3-1 and TRBJ1-2; D remains ambiguous. The germline gives CDR1 LGHDT, CDR2 YNNKEL (reference sequence). The CDR3 is made up of 15 amino acids. The germline V and J ends were trimmed by 0 bases and 5 bases, with 13 bases remaining between them. The CDR3 spells CASSQEGGYGYGYTF. CDR3 in DNA: TGTGCCAGCAGCCAAGAAGGAGGGTATGGGTATGGCTACACCTTC. Variable domain in full (rest from reference TRBV3-1 and TRBJ1-2): DTAVSQTPKYLVTQMGNDKSIKCEQNLGHDTMYWYKQDSKKFLKIMFSYNNKELIINETVPNRFSPKSPDKAHLNLHINSLELGDSAVYFCASSQEGGYGYGYTFGSGTRLTVV.

On this clonotype: The CDR3 end shows no conserved phenylalanine or tryptophan, and so a read error is likely. The J gene is TRBJ1-1, the V gene TRBV5-8; 7 bases are shared with TRBD1. CDR1 and CDR2 from the germline V gene are SGHTS and YDEGEE. This CDR3 is 15 amino acids long. With 5 bases clipped from V and 4 bases from J, the junction kept 11 bases outside the gene matches. The CDR3 DNA follows: TGTGCCAGCAGGGGGACAGCCGGTGGTGGCACTGAAGCTTTCCTT. Its protein product is CASRGTAGGGTEAFL.

The chain's CDR3 is CASSLSQGARGYTF. The CDR3 DNA is TGTGCCAGCAGCTTATCTCAGGGGGCGCGTGGCTACACCTTC. This chain uses TRBV7-8 with TRBJ1-2; 8 bases fit TRBD1. The CDR3 totals 14 residues. V shed 2 bases, J shed 7 bases, and the junction held 6 bases outside the gene matches. CDR1 and CDR2 from the germline V gene are SGHVS and FQNEAQ.

On this clonotype: Given a much more abundant clone one base away, this may be a read error. V and J are TRBV12-3 or TRBV12-4 and TRBJ2-6; maybe TRBD1 (6 bases). This CDR3 has 17 residues. The CDR3 reads CAGSSYPTGNGANVLTF. The CDR3 coding sequence is TGTGCCGGCAGTTCATATCCTACAGGGAATGGGGCCAACGTCCTGACTTTC.

This rearrangement joins TRBV20-1 to TRBJ2-3; D remains unclear. CDR1 DFQATT and CDR2 SNEGSKA come from the germline V gene (reference sequence). V was shortened by 3 bases and J by 2 bases, with 9 bases between the two germline ends. The CDR3 length is 13 residues. Here the CDR3 DNA reads TGCAGTGCTAGCGCTGACTTCACAGATACGCAGTATTTT. Protein product: CSASADFTDTQYF.

This clonotype was recorded many times. The V gene is TRBV5-4, the J gene TRBJ1-2; 9 nucleotides agree with TRBD1. V was clipped by 2 bases and J by 3 bases; unmatched bases: 5. Germline lookup yields CDR1 SGHNT and CDR2 YYREEE (reference sequence). The CDR3 runs to 15 residues. This chain's CDR3 is CASSLGQGPHYGYTF. The DNA of the CDR3 is TGTGCCAGCAGCTTAGGACAGGGGCCTCACTATGGCTACACCTTC.

V is TRBV7-2 and J is TRBJ2-2; D gene ambiguous. V lost 2 bases and J lost 0, with 10 bases in between. From germline, CDR1 is SGHTA and CDR2 FQGNSA. This CDR3 is built from 16 residues. CDR3 in DNA: TGTGCCAGCAGCTTATCTCTCCGGGCGAACACCGGGGAGCTGTTTTTT. This codes for CASSLSLRANTGELFF.

The CDR3 loop is CASSKPGTTRSGELFF. DNA of the CDR3: TGTGCCAGCAGCAAGCCCGGGACAACAAGGAGTGGGGAGCTGTTTTTT. V and J are TRBV7-9 and TRBJ2-2, with D perhaps matching TRBD1 (6 bases). Germline values: CDR1 SEHNR, CDR2 FQNEAQ (reference sequence). The CDR3 is 16 residues long. V was shortened by 5 bases and J by 8 bases, with 21 bases between the two germline ends.

This clonotype was counted a few times. The chain is built from TRBV20-1 and TRBJ2-7; no clear D. Trimming cost V 3 bases and J 0 bases, with 6 bases left between them. The germline gives CDR1 DFQATT, CDR2 SNEGSKA (reference sequence). The CDR3 totals 12 residues. The CDR3 protein is CSARWDSYEQYF. CDR3 DNA: TGCAGTGCTAGGTGGGACTCCTACGAGCAGTACTTC.

The chain employs TRBV20-1 and TRBJ2-5, with unresolved D. Trimming cost V 7 bases and J 9 bases, with 24 bases left between them. From germline, CDR1 is DFQATT and CDR2 SNEGSKA (reference sequence). This CDR3 has 14 residues. The CDR3 region has the DNA TGCAGTGTCAAGGCCGGAGCAGGCAATCAGCCCCAGTACTTC. This sequence encodes CSVKAGAGNQPQYF.

The CDR3 sequence: CASSELGRGNTEAFF. Here the CDR3 DNA reads TGTGCCAGCAGTGAACTTGGCAGGGGAAACACTGAAGCTTTCTTT. This sequence joins TRBV25-1 and TRBJ1-1; possible D gene TRBD1, 6 bases. The germline gives CDR1 MGHDK, CDR2 SYGVNS. There are 15 residues in the CDR3. Trimming stripped 2 bases from V and 2 bases from J, with 12 bases between.

Ten or more counts support this clonotype. The J gene is TRBJ2-7, the V gene TRBV20-1; 7 bases align to TRBD1. Germline CDR1 and CDR2: DFQATT and SNEGSKA (reference sequence). CDR3 length equals 13 residues. With V trimmed by 6 bases and J by 2 bases, 7 bases remained unmatched. Written as DNA, the CDR3 is TGCAGTGCACACCCGGGACAGACCTACGAGCAGTACTTC. This gives the protein CSAHPGQTYEQYF.

This chain uses TRBV5-1 with TRBJ2-5; the match to TRBD1 covers 8 bases. This CDR3 has 15 residues. V shed 3 bases and J 2 bases; nucleotides not matched to a gene: 6. Germline V gives CDR1 SGHRS, CDR2 YFSETQ. The CDR3 is CASSYQGAPQETQYF. DNA for the CDR3: TGCGCCAGCAGCTATCAGGGGGCCCCACAAGAGACCCAGTACTTC.

With regard to this clonotype: This could be a read error, since a much larger clone is one nucleotide away. The chain links TRBV2 to TRBJ1-2; TRBD1 aligns across 11 bases. Germline CDR1 SNHLY, CDR2 FYNNEI. This CDR3 contains 15 residues. The CDR3 bases are TGTGCCAGCAGTAGAACTGGGACAGGGGGGGATGGCTACTCCTTC. This codes for CASSRTGTGGDGYSF.

The rearrangement uses TRBV2 and TRBJ1-2; no definite D call. V lost 4 bases and J 3 bases, leaving 6 bases between the germline ends. The CDR3 is 12 residues long. Germline-derived CDR1 and CDR2 are SNHLY and FYNNEI. The CDR3 is CASSARDYGYTF. The CDR3 DNA follows: TGTGCCAGCAGTGCCCGGGACTATGGCTACACCTTC. Variable domain in full (rest from reference TRBV2 and TRBJ1-2): EPEVTQTPSHQVTQMGQEVILRCVPISNHLYFYWYRQILGQKVEFLVSFYNNEISEKSEIFDDQFSVERPDGSNFTLKIRSTKLEDSAMYFCASSARDYGYTFGSGTRLTVV.